A single sample gave rise to the 10 T cell receptor beta chains below, sequenced in a study of cytomegalovirus exposure and HLA in healthy donors. PCR primers comprised 60 Vbeta and 13 Jbeta primers. The table came from immunoSEQ multiplex PCR; TCRdb's copy has only in-frame clones and leaves some out. This table holds about 150,000 clones, around 79% found once. Sequencing was carried out using PBMCs. These receptors were obtained from a young man in good health and CMV-seropositive.

V is TRBV2 and J is TRBJ2-7; maybe TRBD1 (6 bases). CDR3 length: 15 amino acids. The germline V and J ends were trimmed by 6 bases and 0 bases, with 15 bases remaining between them. CDR1 is SNHLY and CDR2 is FYNNEI in the germline V gene. This CDR3 reads CASRGASWSSYEQYF. In DNA, the CDR3 is TGTGCCAGCAGGGGGGCTAGCTGGAGCTCCTACGAGCAGTACTTC.

The chain combines TRBV6-5 with TRBJ2-7; perhaps TRBD1 as D (6 bases). CDR3 length: 14 amino acids. V was clipped by 4 bases and J by 3 bases, with 13 bases between them. CDR1 MNHEY and CDR2 SVGAGI come from the germline V gene. CDR3 in DNA: TGTGCCAGCAGTTCATTCCCGGACAGCTACGAGCAGTACTTC. This sequence encodes CASSSFPDSYEQYF.

The CDR3 spells CASSRGRAQGGTEAFF. The CDR3 coding sequence is TGCGCCAGCAGCCGTGGAAGGGCCCAGGGAGGCACTGAAGCTTTCTTT. The genes are TRBV4-1 and TRBJ1-1; perhaps TRBD1 as D (5 bases). The CDR3 loop spans 16 amino acids. The germline V gene encodes CDR1 MGHRA and CDR2 YSYEKL. Deletions cut 4 bases from V and 4 bases from J, with 19 bases between.

This chain connects TRBV6-1 to TRBJ1-1; maybe TRBD1 (6 bases). Germline V gene lookup returns CDR1 MNHNS and CDR2 SASEGT. Between the trimmed V and J ends, which lost 8 bases and 2 bases, there was a span of 12 bases. The CDR3 is 13 residues long. CDR3: CASSPDSNTEAFF. CDR3 DNA sequence: TGTGCCAGCTCCCCGGACAGCAACACTGAAGCTTTCTTT.

The CDR3 DNA is TGTGCCAGCAGCTTGTTCAGGGGGACGAGCAATCAGCCCCAGCATTTT. Protein product: CASSLFRGTSNQPQHF. The chain carries TRBV5-6 and TRBJ1-5; TRBD1 matches at 7 bases. The germline CDR1 and CDR2 sequences are SGHDT and YYEEEE. V dropped 1 base and J dropped 1; count of bases not matched to a gene: 5. The CDR3 sequence is 16 residues long.

The chain employs TRBV5-1 and TRBJ2-1; 7 positions match TRBD1. Germline V gene lookup returns CDR1 SGHRS and CDR2 YFSETQ. The CDR3 is 15 residues long. With V trimmed by 1 base and J by 7 bases, 8 bases remained unmatched. In DNA, the CDR3 is TGCGCCAGCAGCTTGACAGGGGACAATGGGAATGAGCAGTTCTTC. It yields the protein CASSLTGDNGNEQFF.

This clone was recorded once. This sequence joins TRBV5-6 and TRBJ1-1; D perhaps matches TRBD1 (6 bases). The CDR3 is 13 residues long. Germline CDR1 and CDR2: SGHDT and YYEEEE. Trimming left V 1 base short and J 11 bases short, with 15 bases between. The CDR3, as DNA: TGTGCCAGCAGCTTGAGGGGGGGCTGGCGGGCTTTCTTT. This translates into CASSLRGGWRAFF.

This clone was observed a few times. The chain carries TRBV4-3 and TRBJ2-3; possibly TRBD2 for D (5 bases). The CDR3 has 15 residues. V shed 4 bases and J shed 0 bases, with 11 bases lying between them. Per germline, CDR1 LGHNA and CDR2 YSLEER. The CDR3 spells CASSRGVTSTDTQYF. DNA of the CDR3: TGCGCCAGCAGCCGGGGAGTTACTAGCACAGATACGCAGTATTTT.

A remark on this clone: Its ends do not fully match the called genes, so a read error is possible. The chain is built from TRBV30 and TRBJ1-3, with a possible D match to TRBD1 (6 bases). The CDR3 covers 11 residues. The germline V gene encodes CDR1 GTSNPN and CDR2 SVGIG (reference sequence). This CDR3 is CAWSHGGDMHF. The CDR3 DNA reads as TGTGCCTGGAGTCACGGGGGGGACATGCATTTT.

The V call is TRBV29-1, the J call TRBJ1-1, with D perhaps matching TRBD1 (6 bases). The CDR3 is 14 residues long. Trimming cost V 6 bases and J 1 base, with 15 bases left between them. Germline lookup yields CDR1 SQVTM and CDR2 ANQGSEA. The CDR3 DNA sequence: TGCAGCGTCTCAATTGGGACAAAGAACACTGAAGCTTTCTTT. Its protein is CSVSIGTKNTEAFF. The full variable domain, completed using reference TRBV29-1 and TRBJ1-1, is SAVISQKPSRDICQRGTSLTIQCQVDSQVTMMFWYRQQPGQSLTLIATANQGSEATYESGFVIDKFPISRPNLTFSTLTVSNMSPEDSSIYLCSVSIGTKNTEAFFGQGTRLTVV.